The 20 T cell receptor beta chains reported below all come from one sample, sequenced in a study of blood T cell repertoires in COVID-19. TCRdb's table, derived via immunoSEQ multiplex PCR, lists solely in-frame clones and lacks some. The table lists roughly 77,000 clones, 60% to 80% of them singletons. Material: peripheral blood. The receptors here all came from a human donor in a cohort sampled during active COVID-19.

This clone was seen a single time. The chain couples TRBV6-5 to TRBJ1-1; D not resolved. Germline loops: CDR1 MNHEY, CDR2 SVGAGI. The CDR3 sequence is 13 residues long. V lost 6 bases and J 1 base, leaving 9 bases between the germline ends. The CDR3 DNA reads as TGTGCCAGCAGACCCACCAGGAACACTGAAGCTTTCTTT. Its translation is CASRPTRNTEAFF.

The V call is TRBV5-1, the J call TRBJ1-4, with unresolved D. The CDR3 is 14 amino acids. The V and J ends lost 0 bases and 13 bases respectively, with 16 bases between them. CDR1 is SGHRS, CDR2 YFSETQ, per germline. CDR3: CASSLGDGETRLFF. The DNA for the CDR3 is TGCGCCAGCAGCTTGGGTGACGGGGAAACGAGACTGTTTTTT.

The chain couples TRBV19 to TRBJ2-5; 8 nucleotides match TRBD2. CDR1 is LNHDA, CDR2 SQIVND, per germline (reference sequence). The junction had 6 bases not matched to a gene; V was cut back by 4 bases and J by 5 bases. The CDR3 has 14 residues. The chain's CDR3 is CASSKGLEVETQYF. The CDR3, as DNA: TGTGCCAGTAGTAAGGGACTAGAGGTGGAGACCCAGTACTTC.

The V gene is TRBV7-6, the J gene TRBJ2-1; the D gene is possibly TRBD1 (6 bases). The CDR3 totals 15 residues. The V gene's germline CDR1 is SGHVS and CDR2 FNYEAQ. Trimming cost V 3 bases and J 1 base, with 10 bases left between them. The CDR3 here is CASSLETGSYNEQFF. CDR3 bases: TGTGCCAGCAGCTTGGAGACAGGATCCTACAATGAGCAGTTCTTC.

The gene calls are TRBV3-1 (or the pseudogene TRBV3-2) and TRBJ1-4; D remains unclear. In germline, CDR1 is LGHDT, CDR2 YNNKEL (reference sequence). V was shortened by 1 base and J by 8 bases, with 14 bases between the two germline ends. The CDR3 extends over 15 amino acids. The CDR3 protein is CASSQASISNEKLFF. The CDR3 region has the DNA TGTGCCAGCAGCCAAGCTAGCATCTCGAACGAAAAACTGTTTTTT.

This clone has just a few counts. The V call is TRBV4-1, the J call TRBJ2-3, with TRBD1 identical over 7 bases. V lost 0 bases, J lost 5 bases, and 8 bases stayed unmatched. The CDR3 consists of 16 residues. CDR1 and CDR2 (germline): MGHRA, YSYEKL. The CDR3 nucleotides are TGCGCCAGCAGCCAAGATCTGACAGGGCGAGGAGATACGCAGTATTTT. It encodes CASSQDLTGRGDTQYF.

This clone was seen a few times. This sequence joins TRBV28 and TRBJ2-7; D uncertain. The V gene's germline CDR1 is MDHEN and CDR2 SYDVKM. CDR3 length: 13 amino acids. The ends were cut back, 5 bases at V and 4 bases at J, with 12 bases in the middle. The CDR3 sequence: CASSNRILYEQYF. The CDR3 region has the DNA TGTGCCAGCAGTAACAGAATTCTTTACGAGCAGTACTTC.

The chain combines TRBV12-3 or TRBV12-4 with TRBJ1-1; D not certain. Trimming removed 5 bases at V and 0 bases at J, with 4 bases between. The CDR3 covers 12 residues. CDR3 amino acids: CASSRVNTEAFF. CDR3 coding DNA: TGTGCCAGCAGTCGGGTGAACACTGAAGCTTTCTTT.

The chain joins TRBV30 to TRBJ1-2; TRBD1 agrees at 10 bases. Germline assignment: CDR1 GTSNPN and CDR2 SVGIG (reference sequence). This CDR3 contains 13 residues. With V trimmed by 2 bases and J by 8 bases, 5 bases remained unmatched. The chain's CDR3 is CAWSRQGAQGYTF. CDR3 sequence (DNA): TGTGCCTGGAGTAGACAGGGGGCGCAGGGCTACACCTTC.

In its sample, this clone was seen a few times. The CDR3 DNA reads TGTGCCAGCAGTCTCTCGGGGGGCGAAGAGACCCAGTACTTC. The encoded protein is CASSLSGGEETQYF. The V call is TRBV9, the J call TRBJ2-5, with D possibly matching TRBD2 (7 bases). Germline-derived CDR1 and CDR2 are SGDLS and YYNGEE. This CDR3 comprises 14 residues. Trimming stripped 5 bases from V and 3 bases from J, with 14 bases between.

This clone appeared a few times. V usage is TRBV3-1 (or the pseudogene TRBV3-2) and J usage is TRBJ2-7; the D gene is possibly TRBD1 (6 bases). Germline V gene sequence: CDR1 LGHDT, CDR2 YNNKEL (reference sequence). The V and J ends lost 3 bases and 2 bases respectively, with 14 bases between them. This CDR3 comprises 15 residues. DNA for the CDR3: TGTGCCAGCAGCCACCCCGGGACACCGCCCTACGAGCAGTACTTC. Translation: CASSHPGTPPYEQYF.

The rearrangement joins TRBV18 to TRBJ1-2; 9 bases align to TRBD1. The CDR3 is 15 amino acids. Germline V gene sequence: CDR1 KGHSH, CDR2 LQKENI. The junction had 9 bases not matched to a gene; V was cut back by 2 bases and J by 8 bases. The CDR3 spells CASSPGTGQSAGYTF. CDR3 nucleotide sequence: TGTGCCAGCTCACCAGGGACAGGGCAATCCGCCGGCTACACCTTC.

V and J are TRBV9 and TRBJ2-7, with TRBD2 identical over 9 bases. Germline assignment: CDR1 SGDLS and CDR2 YYNGEE. The V gene end was trimmed by 3 bases and the J gene end by 4 bases; junction bases not matched to a gene: 14. The CDR3 length is 17 residues. CDR3 nucleotides: TGTGCCAGCAGCGCCAACCCTACAGCGGGGGGCCCATACGAGCAGTACTTC. Translating gives CASSANPTAGGPYEQYF.

The V call is TRBV10-3, the J call TRBJ1-6, with D perhaps matching TRBD1 (6 bases). Germline loops: CDR1 ENHRY, CDR2 SYGVKD. V dropped 8 bases and J dropped 4 bases, with 21 bases sitting between them. The length of the CDR3 is 17 residues. The CDR3 here is CAIGRAYEQGYNSPLHF. Here the CDR3 DNA reads TGTGCCATCGGCCGGGCCTACGAACAGGGTTATAATTCACCCCTCCACTTT.

This clone was picked up a small number of times. The V and J genes are TRBV30 and TRBJ1-4; D is uncertain. This CDR3 contains 14 residues. Trimming took off 0 bases at V and 11 bases at J, with 16 bases between the two ends. The V gene's germline CDR1 is GTSNPN and CDR2 SVGIG (reference sequence). CDR3 residues: CAWSVEASLEKLFF. DNA of the CDR3: TGTGCCTGGAGTGTAGAAGCGAGTCTAGAGAAACTGTTTTTT.

The chain has TRBV4-1 and TRBJ2-7, with no clear D. Germline-derived CDR1 and CDR2 are MGHRA and YSYEKL. V lost 1 base and J lost 2, with 9 bases in between. This CDR3 comprises 14 residues. The DNA of the CDR3 is TGCGCCAGCAGCCAAGTTCCAGGAACCTACGAGCAGTACTTC. It translates to CASSQVPGTYEQYF.

This chain connects TRBV11-2 to TRBJ1-1; a possible D gene is TRBD1 (5 bases). This CDR3 is built from 13 residues. Trimming removed 3 bases at V and 4 bases at J, with 9 bases between. Germline CDR1 is SGHAT and CDR2 is FQNNGV. CDR3 protein: CASSFQGGTEAFF. The CDR3 DNA reads as TGTGCCAGCAGCTTCCAGGGCGGCACTGAAGCTTTCTTT. The full variable domain, its missing parts supplied by reference TRBV11-2 and TRBJ1-1, is EAGVAQSPRYKIIEKRQSVAFWCNPISGHATLYWYQQILGQGPKLLIQFQNNGVVDDSQLPKDRFSAERLKGVDSTLKIQPAKLEDSAVYLCASSFQGGTEAFFGQGTRLTVV.

This rearrangement joins TRBV18 to TRBJ1-2; 7 positions agree with TRBD1. Germline assignment: CDR1 KGHSH and CDR2 LQKENI. J was trimmed by 2 bases and V by 3 bases; bases with no gene match: 6. The CDR3 extends over 15 amino acids. The CDR3 nucleotides are TGTGCCAGCTCACCGGAGGGGGCTGTAAACTATGGCTACACCTTC. Protein: CASSPEGAVNYGYTF.

The gene calls are TRBV5-4 and TRBJ2-3, with D unclear. The CDR3 is made up of 12 amino acids. V lost 3 bases and J 6 bases, leaving 8 bases between the germline ends. CDR1 and CDR2 (germline): SGHNT, YYREEE (reference sequence). The CDR3 region has the DNA TGTGCCAGCAGCTGGCCTGGCGATACGCAGTATTTT. This codes for CASSWPGDTQYF.

The J gene is TRBJ1-4, the V gene TRBV27, with D unresolved. This CDR3 region has 15 residues. V lost 5 bases, J lost 3 bases, and 13 bases lay in between. Germline V CDR1 and CDR2: MNHEY, SMNVEV (reference sequence). The CDR3 spells CASSRYGGANEKLFF. The CDR3, as DNA: TGTGCCAGCAGTAGGTATGGCGGAGCTAATGAAAAACTGTTTTTT.